The clone carrying this T cell receptor beta chain appeared once. Generated by immunoSEQ multiplex PCR, the TCRdb table keeps only in-frame clones and is missing some. The table has 100,000 or so clones, more than 85% seen once. These data are taken from a study of OX40 agonist ivuxolimab in advanced cancers. This sample comprised CD4+ or CD8+ T cells sorted from blood, obtained in a trial of the OX40 agonist ivuxolimab. This TCR came from an adult with an advanced solid tumor such as melanoma, head and neck, liver or kidney cancer.

The CDR3 loop reads CASSYFYSESEAFF. The CDR3 DNA reads as TGTGCCAGCAGTTACTTTTACTCGGAGAGTGAAGCTTTCTTT. The J gene is TRBJ1-1, the V gene TRBV6-6; D is unresolved. The ends were cut back, 1 base at V and 7 bases at J, with 13 bases in the middle. CDR1 is MNHNY, CDR2 SVGAGI, per germline (reference sequence). This CDR3 has 14 amino acids.